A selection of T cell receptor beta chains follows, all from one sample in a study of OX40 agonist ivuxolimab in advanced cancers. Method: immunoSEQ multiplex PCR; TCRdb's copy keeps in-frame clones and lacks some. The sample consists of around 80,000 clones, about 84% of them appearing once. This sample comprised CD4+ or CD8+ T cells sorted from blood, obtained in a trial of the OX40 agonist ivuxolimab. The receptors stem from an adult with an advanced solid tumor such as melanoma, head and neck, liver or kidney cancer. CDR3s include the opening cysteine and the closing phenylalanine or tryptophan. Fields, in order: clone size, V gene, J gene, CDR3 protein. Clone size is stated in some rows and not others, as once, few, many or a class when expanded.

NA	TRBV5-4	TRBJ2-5	CASSLGIGVEETQYF
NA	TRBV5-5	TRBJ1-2	CASSLYGGEGYTF
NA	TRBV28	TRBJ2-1	CASSPPGSGSYNEQFF
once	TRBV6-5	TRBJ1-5	CASKRDRSNQPQHF
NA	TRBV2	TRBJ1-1	CASSLWGGITEAFF
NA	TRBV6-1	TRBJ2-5	CASRGTGGRETQYF
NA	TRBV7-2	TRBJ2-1	CASSITGGGNEQFF
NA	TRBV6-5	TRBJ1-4	CASRGREATNEKLFF
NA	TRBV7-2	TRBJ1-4	CASSSLPDRGREKLFF
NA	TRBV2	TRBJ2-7	CASSQGQGDYEQYF
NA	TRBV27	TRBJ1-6	CASSLLVRAGRNSPLHF
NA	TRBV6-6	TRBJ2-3	CATRQGARDTQYF
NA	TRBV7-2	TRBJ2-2	CASSLVSGSVTGELFF
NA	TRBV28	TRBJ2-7	CASSLAGTRTPYEQYF
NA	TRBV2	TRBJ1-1	CASTKMTVEAFF
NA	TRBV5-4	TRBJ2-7	CASSLFYEQYF
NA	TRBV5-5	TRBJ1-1	CASSSHDGGNTEAFF
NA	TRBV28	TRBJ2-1	CAFGGGKTNEQFF
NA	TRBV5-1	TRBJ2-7	CASSLVAGGGYEQYF
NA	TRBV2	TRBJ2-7	CASLLAQSYEQYF
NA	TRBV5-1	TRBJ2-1	CASSLQPAGGYNEQFF
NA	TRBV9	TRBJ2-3	CASSPTLWAGGYTDTQYF
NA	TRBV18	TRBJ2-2	CASSRGLAGTGELFF
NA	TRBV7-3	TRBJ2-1	CASSLTGGRAWGEQFF
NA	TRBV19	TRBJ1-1	CASSSTGNTEAFF
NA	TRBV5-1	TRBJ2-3	CASSLVGFDTQYF
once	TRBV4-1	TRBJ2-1	CASSQVGRGAYNEQFF
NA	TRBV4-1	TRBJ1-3	CASSQAEGNTIYF
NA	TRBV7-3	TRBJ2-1	CASRVSGSHEQFF
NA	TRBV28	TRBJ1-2	CASSQGRSGGYTF
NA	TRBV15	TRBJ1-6	CATSRDRDSRSPLHF